The source of this TCR beta chain is a study of blood T cell repertoires in COVID-19. Study details: The United States, Italy and Spain were the sources of the acute and convalescent COVID-19 samples. In each case, the material was cDNA or gDNA derived from T cells, B-cell-depleted T cells, or PBMCs.

Authors' analysis steps: From reference gene primer amplification, estimates of nucleated cell counts were derived. This table comes from immunoSEQ multiplex PCR, and its TCRdb copy is limited to in-frame clones, with some not included. V and J calls plus clone size are reproduced from that table; the DNA served to infer D and trimming. The table records under 200,000 clones, less than 85% of them present only once. CDR1 SGHRS and CDR2 YFSETQ come from the germline V gene. The CDR3 totals 16 residues. Trimming shortened V by 3 bases and J by 5 bases, and 20 bases separated the two germline ends. Seattle enrolled patients during active infection and tracked them longitudinally.

This rearrangement joins TRBV5-1 to TRBJ2-5; the D gene is possibly TRBD2 (6 bases). The sequence was collected from a woman aged 60-75 years with COVID-19, enrolled during active disease. Material for sequencing was peripheral blood. The CDR3 nucleotides are TGCGCCAGCAGCTACGCCCCAGGAAGAGGAGGGGAGACCCAGTACTTC. Translating it yields CASSYAPGRGGETQYF.